This T cell receptor beta chain was found in a study of blood T cell repertoires in COVID-19. The overall study: Some COVID-19 samples were acute and others convalescent; all came from the United States, Italy and Spain.

The CDR3 sequence is 18 residues long. Study processing details: How many nucleated cells were present was estimated from reference gene primer amplification. Repertoires were generated with immunoSEQ multiplex PCR, while TCRdb's copy carries only in-frame clones and drops some. D and trimming come from the DNA, and the V and J calls and clone size come from that table. The sample carries 250,000 to 300,000 clones, 80% to 85% recorded once. The sample comprised peripheral blood. This sequence originates from a woman in her sixties or seventies with active or convalescent COVID-19. The chain recombines TRBV21-1 with TRBJ1-1; no check of the table's D call, TRBD1, against the DNA was made. TRBV21-1 is given as a pseudogene. CDR3: CASSKVPTGLAMEVEAFF. DNA for the CDR3: TGTGCCAGCAGCAAAGTGCCGACAGGGCTTGCTATGGAGGTTGAAGCTTTCTTT.